A single sample gave rise to the 15 T cell receptor beta chains below, sequenced in a study of T cell repertoires in cytomegalovirus infection. These TCRs are of unknown antigen specificity. TCRdb processed the reads anew with MiXCR; each CDR3 protein has one entry. The sample shows around 430,000 distinct CDR3 sequences, 40% to 50% of them seen only once. The material was cultured PBMCs, obtained from culture after CMV antigen stimulation. The origin of the receptors is a human donor in good health (CMV status not recorded). Some clones in this sample may be carry-over from other donors' samples.

The sample holds many counts of this clonotype. This chain uses TRBV7-2 with TRBJ1-3, with TRBD1 identical over 7 bases. V lost 4 bases and J lost 6; bases outside the gene matches: 9. Germline V gene sequence: CDR1 SGHTA, CDR2 FQGNSA. This CDR3 has 15 amino acids. Here the CDR3 reads CASSYRGRELNTIYF. CDR3 sequence (DNA): TGTGCCAGCAGCTACAGGGGTCGGGAGCTAAACACCATATATTTT.

The sample holds a few counts of this clonotype. The chain combines TRBV12-3 or TRBV12-4 with TRBJ2-2; no firm D call. V was pared by 3 bases and J by 5 bases, with 13 bases between. CDR3 length: 15 amino acids. CDR3 DNA sequence: TGTGCCAGCAGTTTTCGTTCCGGTGGAACCGGGGAGCTGTTTTTT. It yields the protein CASSFRSGGTGELFF.

The chain joins TRBV7-6 to TRBJ2-7; possible D gene TRBD2, 5 bases. The CDR3 consists of 13 residues. Trimming took 1 base from V and 6 from J, leaving 10 bases between them. Germline assignment: CDR1 SGHVS and CDR2 FNYEAQ. In DNA form, the CDR3 reads TGTGCCAGCAGCTTAGACCTAGCTTCCGAGCAGTACTTC. This codes for CASSLDLASEQYF. The entire variable domain, with the rest obtained from reference TRBV7-6 and TRBJ2-7, is as follows: GAGVSQSPRYKVTKRGQDVALRCDPISGHVSLYWYRQALGQGPEFLTYFNYEAQQDKSGLPNDRFSAERPEGSISTLTIQRTEQRDSAMYRCASSLDLASEQYFGPGTRLTVT.

The V call is TRBV15, the J call TRBJ2-1; D perhaps matches TRBD2 (5 bases). This CDR3 has 14 amino acids. V shed 0 bases and J shed 2 bases, with 5 bases lying between them. Germline values: CDR1 LNHNV, CDR2 YYDKDF (reference sequence). CDR3 sequence: CATSRELAYNEQFF. DNA for the CDR3: TGTGCCACCAGCAGAGAACTAGCCTACAATGAGCAGTTCTTC.

This chain links TRBV29-1 with TRBJ2-7; no reliable D call. This CDR3 is 14 amino acids long. Trimming took 3 bases from V and 1 from J, leaving 13 bases between them. Germline V lookup: CDR1 SQVTM, CDR2 ANQGSEA. DNA of the CDR3: TGCAGCGTTGAGTTGCCCGGGCTATCCTACGAGCAGTACTTC. Encoded protein: CSVELPGLSYEQYF.

This clonotype was seen a single time. The genes are TRBV20-1 and TRBJ1-6, with D possibly matching TRBD1 (6 bases). From germline, CDR1 is DFQATT and CDR2 SNEGSKA (reference sequence). The CDR3 runs 17 residues. Trimming removed 0 bases from V and 3 bases from J, with 15 bases in between. The CDR3, as DNA: TGCAGTGCTAGAGACCACCGTGTGGACAGCTATAATTCACCCCTCCACTTT. Encoded protein: CSARDHRVDSYNSPLHF.

This clonotype was recorded a few times. This chain joins TRBV7-8 and TRBJ1-1; tentative D call: TRBD1 (5 bases). Germline V gene lookup returns CDR1 SGHVS and CDR2 FQNEAQ. V lost 4 bases and J lost 5, with 11 bases in between. The CDR3 consists of 13 residues. Here the CDR3 DNA reads TGTGCCAGCAGCTCCGGAGGGGTTACTGAAGCTTTCTTT. Protein product: CASSSGGVTEAFF. Together with reference TRBV7-8 and TRBJ1-1, the CDR3 gives the full variable domain: GAGVSQSPRYKVAKRGQDVALRCDPISGHVSLFWYQQALGQGPEFLTYFQNEAQLDKSGLPSDRFFAERPEGSVSTLKIQRTQQEDSAVYLCASSSGGVTEAFFGQGTRLTVV.

The chain employs TRBV7-9 and TRBJ1-4; tentatively, D is TRBD1 (5 bases). This CDR3 region has 13 residues. Between the trimmed V and J ends, which lost 4 bases and 7 bases, there was a span of 10 bases. The germline CDR1 and CDR2 sequences are SEHNR and FQNEAQ (reference sequence). CDR3 nucleotides: TGTGCCAGCAGCTCTGAGGGGATTGAAAAACTGTTTTTT. Translating it yields CASSSEGIEKLFF.

This clonotype has more than one count but fewer than ten. The V call is TRBV7-2, the J call TRBJ1-6; 12 bases align to TRBD1. The V segment lost 5 bases and the J segment 10 bases; nucleotides outside the gene matches: 6. Germline V gives CDR1 SGHTA, CDR2 FQGNSA. CDR3 length: 15 residues. CDR3 nucleotide sequence: TGTGCCAGCAGCGGGGGGGACAGGGGGCAGTCACCCCTCCACTTT. It is translated as CASSGGDRGQSPLHF.

This chain links TRBV9 with TRBJ2-3, with D perhaps TRBD1 (7 bases). CDR3 length equals 15 residues. Per the germline V gene, CDR1 is SGDLS and CDR2 is YYNGEE. Trimming pared 6 bases from V and 2 bases from J, leaving 16 bases between. The CDR3 sequence: CASNPPGGNTDTQYF. Here the CDR3 DNA reads TGTGCCAGCAATCCTCCAGGGGGGAACACAGATACGCAGTATTTT. The entire variable domain, with the rest obtained from reference TRBV9 and TRBJ2-3, is as follows: DSGVTQTPKHLITATGQRVTLRCSPRSGDLSVYWYQQSLDQGLQFLIQYYNGEERAKGNILERFSAQQFPDLHSELNLSSLELGDSALYFCASNPPGGNTDTQYFGPGTRLTVL.

The chain joins TRBV11-3 to TRBJ2-1; 7 bases agree with TRBD1. The germline CDR1 and CDR2 sequences are SGHNT and YENEEA. The CDR3 totals 13 residues. V lost 0 bases and J lost 12; bases outside the gene matches: 5. CDR3 in DNA: TGTGCCAGCAGCTTAGAGGAGAGGGGGCCGCAGTTCTTC. It is translated as CASSLEERGPQFF.

The gene calls are TRBV7-2 and TRBJ2-5, with a weak D call TRBD1 (5 bases). Germline CDR1 and CDR2: SGHTA and FQGNSA. CDR3 length equals 16 residues. V was trimmed by 1 base and J by 5 bases, leaving 17 bases between them. CDR3 residues: CASSLVGARAGETQYF. DNA of the CDR3: TGTGCCAGCAGCTTAGTTGGGGCCCGGGCCGGGGAGACCCAGTACTTC.

The chain carries TRBV6-8 and TRBJ2-4; D unclear. The V and J ends lost 7 bases and 7 bases respectively, with 17 bases between them. In germline, CDR1 is MNHGY, CDR2 SAAAGT. The CDR3 covers 14 residues. CDR3: CASIPRPMKNIQYF. The CDR3 DNA reads TGTGCCAGCATCCCGAGACCGATGAAGAACATTCAGTACTTC.

V usage is TRBV12-3 or TRBV12-4 and J usage is TRBJ2-3, with D perhaps TRBD2 (6 bases). The CDR3 covers 14 residues. V gave up 4 bases and J gave up 3 bases, with 11 bases separating them. CDR3 DNA sequence: TGTGCCAGCAGTTCGTGGAGCGGGACAGATACGCAGTATTTT. Translation gives CASSSWSGTDTQYF.

The rearrangement joins TRBV6-2 or TRBV6-3 to TRBJ2-5; 9 bases are a match to TRBD2. The CDR3 runs to 16 residues. Germline loops: CDR1 MNHEY, CDR2 SVGEGT. The trim removed 5 bases at V and 3 bases at J, leaving 10 bases unmatched. In nucleotides, the CDR3 is TGTGCCAGCAGTCCTCGGCCTGCTAGCGGGGAAGAGACCCAGTACTTC. It yields the protein CASSPRPASGEETQYF.